Listed below are T cell receptor beta chains from one sample, sequenced in a study of shared clonotypes between healthy human individuals. The assay was immunoSEQ multiplex PCR, and TCRdb's table has in-frame clones only and misses some. The sample holds about 2,200,000 clones, about 92% seen once. The sample taken for sequencing was naive CD8+ T cells from PBMCs. The receptors come from a man aged 18 to 30 in good health. Some clones in this sample may be carry-over from other donors' samples. Both conserved end residues are part of each CDR3. D genes are given only for firm matches. Rows give clone size only sometimes, using once, few, many, or a class for an expanded clone.

D gene: .
V gene: TRBV4-1
J gene: TRBJ2-7
clone size: .
CDR3 protein: CASSQGTGEQYF
CDR3 DNA: TGCGCCAGCAGCCAGGGGACTGGCGAGCAGTACTTC

D gene: TRBD2
V gene: TRBV27
J gene: TRBJ2-1
clone size: .
CDR3 protein: CASSLLGLAATYNEQFF
CDR3 DNA: TGTGCCAGCAGTTTACTCGGACTAGCGGCGACCTACAATGAGCAGTTCTTC

D gene: .
V gene: TRBV4-3
J gene: TRBJ2-5
clone size: once
CDR3 protein: CASSRRFPETQYF
CDR3 DNA: TGCGCCAGCAGCCGCCGCTTCCCAGAGACCCAGTACTTC

D gene: TRBD2
V gene: TRBV29-1
J gene: TRBJ2-1
clone size: .
CDR3 protein: CSVYVGLVFNEQFF
CDR3 DNA: TGCAGCGTCTACGTAGGACTAGTGTTTAATGAGCAGTTCTTC

D gene: .
V gene: TRBV28
J gene: TRBJ2-1
clone size: .
CDR3 protein: CASSLRGTFYNEQFF
CDR3 DNA: TGTGCCAGCAGTTTACGGGGAACCTTCTACAATGAGCAGTTCTTC

D gene: TRBD2
V gene: TRBV2
J gene: TRBJ2-3
clone size: .
CDR3 protein: CASSGAGGRDTQYF
CDR3 DNA: TGTGCCAGCAGTGGAGCGGGAGGGAGAGATACGCAGTATTTT

D gene: .
V gene: TRBV7-9
J gene: TRBJ2-3
clone size: .
CDR3 protein: CASSLGAGRGTDTQYF
CDR3 DNA: TGTGCCAGCAGCTTAGGGGCGGGACGGGGCACAGATACGCAGTATTTT

D gene: TRBD2
V gene: TRBV11-2
J gene: TRBJ2-1
clone size: .
CDR3 protein: CASSLTSGGSYNEQFF
CDR3 DNA: TGTGCCAGCAGCTTGACTAGCGGGGGGTCTTACAATGAGCAGTTCTTC

D gene: .
V gene: TRBV19
J gene: TRBJ1-1
clone size: few
CDR3 protein: CASSARGTEAFF
CDR3 DNA: TGTGCCAGTAGTGCACGAGGCACTGAAGCTTTCTTT

D gene: .
V gene: TRBV4-1
J gene: TRBJ2-6
clone size: .
CDR3 protein: CASSQDSGRAYSGANVLTF
CDR3 DNA: TGCGCCAGCAGCCAAGATTCCGGGCGGGCCTACTCTGGGGCCAACGTCCTGACTTTC

D gene: .
V gene: TRBV6-5
J gene: TRBJ2-2
clone size: .
CDR3 protein: CASSYSTWDGTGELFF
CDR3 DNA: TGTGCCAGCAGTTACTCGACCTGGGACGGCACCGGGGAGCTGTTTTTT

D gene: .
V gene: TRBV5-6
J gene: TRBJ2-7
clone size: .
CDR3 protein: CASSAGLNYEQYF
CDR3 DNA: TGTGCCAGCAGCGCCGGACTGAACTACGAGCAGTACTTC

D gene: TRBD2
V gene: TRBV13
J gene: TRBJ2-3
clone size: once
CDR3 protein: CASSPRGRGTSTDTQYF
CDR3 DNA: TGTGCCAGCAGCCCCCGAGGGAGGGGAACGAGCACAGATACGCAGTATTTT

D gene: .
V gene: TRBV5-8
J gene: TRBJ1-5
clone size: few
CDR3 protein: CASSLWGLGNQPQHF
CDR3 DNA: TGTGCCAGCAGCTTGTGGGGGTTGGGCAATCAGCCCCAGCATTTT

D gene: .
V gene: TRBV19
J gene: TRBJ1-4
clone size: .
CDR3 protein: CASSSRTDEKLFF
CDR3 DNA: TGTGCCAGTAGTTCACGGACAGATGAAAAACTGTTTTTT

D gene: .
V gene: TRBV15
J gene: TRBJ2-7
clone size: .
CDR3 protein: CATSTQNDWADEQYF
CDR3 DNA: TGTGCCACCAGCACCCAAAACGACTGGGCGGACGAGCAGTACTTC

D gene: .
V gene: TRBV6-1
J gene: TRBJ2-1
clone size: .
CDR3 protein: CASSPKRSYNEQFF
CDR3 DNA: TGTGCCAGCAGCCCAAAGCGGTCCTACAATGAGCAGTTCTTC

D gene: .
V gene: TRBV5-5
J gene: TRBJ1-2
clone size: once
CDR3 protein: CASSLWTTNYGYTF
CDR3 DNA: TGTGCCAGCAGCCTGTGGACTACTAACTATGGCTACACCTTC

D gene: .
V gene: TRBV7-2
J gene: TRBJ1-2
clone size: once
CDR3 protein: CASSSAPSFYGYTF
CDR3 DNA: TGTGCCAGCTCTAGCGCCCCTTCCTTTTATGGCTACACCTTC

D gene: .
V gene: TRBV5-1
J gene: TRBJ2-3
clone size: .
CDR3 protein: CASSSAGARLGTDTQYF
CDR3 DNA: TGCGCCAGCAGCTCCGCCGGGGCCCGTTTGGGCACAGATACGCAGTATTTT

D gene: .
V gene: TRBV19
J gene: TRBJ1-4
clone size: .
CDR3 protein: CASSMARDEKLFF
CDR3 DNA: TGTGCCAGTAGTATGGCGCGGGATGAAAAACTGTTTTTT

D gene: .
V gene: TRBV9
J gene: TRBJ1-1
clone size: .
CDR3 protein: CASSVVERNTEAFF
CDR3 DNA: TGTGCCAGCAGCGTAGTCGAGAGGAACACTGAAGCTTTCTTT

D gene: .
V gene: TRBV6-1
J gene: TRBJ2-1
clone size: .
CDR3 protein: CASSESRVPPNNEQFF
CDR3 DNA: TGTGCCAGCAGTGAATCCCGGGTCCCACCGAACAATGAGCAGTTCTTC

D gene: TRBD2
V gene: TRBV27
J gene: TRBJ2-1
clone size: .
CDR3 protein: CASSLLPSGINEQFF
CDR3 DNA: TGTGCCAGCAGTTTATTACCTAGCGGGATCAATGAGCAGTTCTTC

D gene: .
V gene: TRBV7-9
J gene: TRBJ1-4
clone size: .
CDR3 protein: CASSGGGGSLGEKLFF
CDR3 DNA: TGTGCCAGCAGCGGCGGAGGGGGTTCCCTGGGGGAAAAACTGTTTTTT

D gene: .
V gene: TRBV2
J gene: TRBJ2-5
clone size: .
CDR3 protein: CASTEAGPLQETQYF
CDR3 DNA: TGTGCCAGCACCGAAGCCGGGCCCCTACAAGAGACCCAGTACTTC

D gene: .
V gene: TRBV29-1
J gene: TRBJ2-7
clone size: .
CDR3 protein: CSVETPYEQYF
CDR3 DNA: TGCAGCGTTGAAACCCCCTACGAGCAGTACTTC

D gene: .
V gene: TRBV9
J gene: TRBJ1-3
clone size: .
CDR3 protein: CASSVGSSGNTIYF
CDR3 DNA: TGTGCCAGCAGCGTAGGGAGCAGTGGAAACACCATATATTTT

D gene: .
V gene: TRBV28
J gene: TRBJ2-4
clone size: .
CDR3 protein: CASSLNYGSPNIQYF
CDR3 DNA: TGTGCCAGCAGTTTAAATTATGGATCCCCCAACATTCAGTACTTC

D gene: .
V gene: TRBV21-1
J gene: TRBJ2-7
clone size: .
CDR3 protein: CASSMGLDSYEQYF
CDR3 DNA: TGTGCCAGCAGCATGGGCCTTGACTCCTACGAGCAGTACTTC

D gene: .
V gene: TRBV5-6
J gene: TRBJ1-1
clone size: .
CDR3 protein: CASSNTPNTEAFF
CDR3 DNA: TGTGCCAGCTCGAATACCCCGAACACTGAAGCTTTCTTT

D gene: .
V gene: TRBV4-3
J gene: TRBJ2-6
clone size: .
CDR3 protein: CASSPQGYDVLTF
CDR3 DNA: TGCGCCAGCAGCCCCCAGGGATACGACGTCCTGACTTTC

D gene: .
V gene: TRBV28
J gene: TRBJ2-7
clone size: .
CDR3 protein: CASSLETGPYEQYF
CDR3 DNA: TGTGCCAGCAGTTTAGAGACGGGACCCTACGAGCAGTACTTC

D gene: TRBD1
V gene: TRBV15
J gene: TRBJ1-5
clone size: .
CDR3 protein: CATNGDRGGNQPQHF
CDR3 DNA: TGTGCCACCAATGGGGACAGGGGAGGCAATCAGCCCCAGCATTTT

D gene: TRBD1
V gene: TRBV2
J gene: TRBJ2-1
clone size: .
CDR3 protein: CASRGQGARGPYNEQFF
CDR3 DNA: TGTGCCAGCAGGGGACAGGGGGCCAGAGGCCCGTACAATGAGCAGTTCTTC

D gene: .
V gene: TRBV4-1
J gene: TRBJ2-1
clone size: .
CDR3 protein: CASSPDLREQFF
CDR3 DNA: TGCGCCAGCAGCCCCGACCTCCGTGAGCAGTTCTTC